The 3 T cell receptor beta chains reported below all come from one sample, sequenced in a study of radiotherapy plus CTLA-4 blockade in lung cancer. The method was immunoSEQ multiplex PCR; TCRdb's version includes in-frame clones alone and lacks a portion of them. The table lists 85,000 to 100,000 clones, around 86% of them singletons. The sequences come from peripheral blood, collected from a patient treated with radiotherapy plus ipilimumab. The receptor source for this set is a human donor with non-small cell lung cancer that progressed on radiotherapy plus ipilimumab.

The chain couples TRBV4-3 to TRBJ2-5; D possibly corresponds to TRBD2 (7 bases). The CDR3 totals 15 residues. Trimming removed 0 bases at V and 4 bases at J, with 12 bases between. The germline V gene encodes CDR1 LGHNA and CDR2 YSLEER. In DNA form, the CDR3 reads TGCGCCAGCAGCCAAGAGCGGGGGCGCGGAGAGACCCAGTACTTC. It yields the protein CASSQERGRGETQYF.

The chain employs TRBV5-1 and TRBJ2-1, with D possibly being TRBD1 (6 bases). Trimming removed 4 bases at V and 5 bases at J, with 19 bases between. This CDR3 is 16 amino acids long. Germline V CDR1 and CDR2: SGHRS, YFSETQ. The CDR3 here is CASSRRGAAGDNEQFF. The CDR3 DNA reads as TGCGCCAGCAGCAGGCGAGGTGCCGCAGGGGACAATGAGCAGTTCTTC.

This chain connects TRBV9 to TRBJ2-7, with 9 nucleotides matching TRBD2. Germline V gene sequence: CDR1 SGDLS, CDR2 YYNGEE. J was trimmed by 7 bases and V by 0 bases; bases with no gene match: 8. The CDR3 totals 15 residues. The CDR3 is CASSVDAGGPWEQYF. DNA for the CDR3: TGTGCCAGCAGCGTAGATGCGGGAGGGCCTTGGGAGCAGTACTTC.